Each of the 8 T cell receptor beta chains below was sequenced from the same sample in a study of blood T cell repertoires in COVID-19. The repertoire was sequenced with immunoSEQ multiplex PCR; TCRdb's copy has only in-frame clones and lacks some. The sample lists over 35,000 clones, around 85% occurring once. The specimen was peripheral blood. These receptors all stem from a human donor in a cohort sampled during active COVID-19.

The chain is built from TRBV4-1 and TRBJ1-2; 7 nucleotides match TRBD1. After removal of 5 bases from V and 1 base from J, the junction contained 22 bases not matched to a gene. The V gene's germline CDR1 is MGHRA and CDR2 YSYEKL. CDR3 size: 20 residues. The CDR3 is CASSERARDSHATNNYGYTF. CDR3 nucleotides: TGCGCCAGCAGCGAGAGAGCTCGGGACAGCCATGCGACCAATAACTATGGCTACACCTTC.

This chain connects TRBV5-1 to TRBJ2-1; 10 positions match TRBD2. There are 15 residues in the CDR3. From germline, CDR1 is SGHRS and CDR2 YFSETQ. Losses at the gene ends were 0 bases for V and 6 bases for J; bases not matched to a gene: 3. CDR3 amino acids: CASSLAGTSANEQFF. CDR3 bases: TGCGCCAGCAGCTTGGCCGGGACTAGCGCCAATGAGCAGTTCTTC.

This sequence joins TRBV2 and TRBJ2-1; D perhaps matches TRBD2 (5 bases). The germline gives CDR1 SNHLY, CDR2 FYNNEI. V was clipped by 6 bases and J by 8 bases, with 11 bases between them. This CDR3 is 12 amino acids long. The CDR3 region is CASRRLSDEQFF. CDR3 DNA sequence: TGTGCCAGCAGAAGACTAAGCGATGAGCAGTTCTTC.

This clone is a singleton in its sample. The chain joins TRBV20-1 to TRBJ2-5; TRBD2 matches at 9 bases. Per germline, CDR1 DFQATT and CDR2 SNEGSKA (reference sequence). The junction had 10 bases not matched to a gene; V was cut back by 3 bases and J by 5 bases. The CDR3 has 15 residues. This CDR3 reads CSASAPGTSMETQYF. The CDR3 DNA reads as TGCAGTGCTAGTGCCCCCGGGACTAGCATGGAGACCCAGTACTTC.

CDR3 nucleotides: TGTGCCAGCAGTTTGGGAGGACCATTGAACACTGAAGCTTTCTTT. It yields the protein CASSLGGPLNTEAFF. This chain joins TRBV28 and TRBJ1-1; D not certain. V dropped 3 bases and J dropped 0 bases, with 11 bases sitting between them. Germline values: CDR1 MDHEN, CDR2 SYDVKM. The CDR3 contains 15 residues.

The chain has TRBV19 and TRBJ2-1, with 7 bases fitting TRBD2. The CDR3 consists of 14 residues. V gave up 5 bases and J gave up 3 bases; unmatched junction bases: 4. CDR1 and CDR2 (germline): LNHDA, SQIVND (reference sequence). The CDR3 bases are TGTGCCAGTAGTGCGGGGGATTACTACAATGAGCAGTTCTTC. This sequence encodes CASSAGDYYNEQFF.

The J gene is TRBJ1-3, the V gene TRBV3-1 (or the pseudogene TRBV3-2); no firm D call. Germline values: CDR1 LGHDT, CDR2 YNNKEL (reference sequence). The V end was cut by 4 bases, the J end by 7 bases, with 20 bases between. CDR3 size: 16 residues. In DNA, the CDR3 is TGTGCCAGCAGCCCCGTCCCCCCCCGGGTTAAGAACACCATATATTTT. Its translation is CASSPVPPRVKNTIYF.

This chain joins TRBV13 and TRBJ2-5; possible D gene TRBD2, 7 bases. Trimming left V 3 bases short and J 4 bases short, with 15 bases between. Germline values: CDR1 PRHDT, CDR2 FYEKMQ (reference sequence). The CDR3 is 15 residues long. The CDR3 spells CASSLGGRRAETQYF. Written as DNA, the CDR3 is TGTGCCAGCAGCTTGGGGGGGCGTAGGGCAGAGACCCAGTACTTC.